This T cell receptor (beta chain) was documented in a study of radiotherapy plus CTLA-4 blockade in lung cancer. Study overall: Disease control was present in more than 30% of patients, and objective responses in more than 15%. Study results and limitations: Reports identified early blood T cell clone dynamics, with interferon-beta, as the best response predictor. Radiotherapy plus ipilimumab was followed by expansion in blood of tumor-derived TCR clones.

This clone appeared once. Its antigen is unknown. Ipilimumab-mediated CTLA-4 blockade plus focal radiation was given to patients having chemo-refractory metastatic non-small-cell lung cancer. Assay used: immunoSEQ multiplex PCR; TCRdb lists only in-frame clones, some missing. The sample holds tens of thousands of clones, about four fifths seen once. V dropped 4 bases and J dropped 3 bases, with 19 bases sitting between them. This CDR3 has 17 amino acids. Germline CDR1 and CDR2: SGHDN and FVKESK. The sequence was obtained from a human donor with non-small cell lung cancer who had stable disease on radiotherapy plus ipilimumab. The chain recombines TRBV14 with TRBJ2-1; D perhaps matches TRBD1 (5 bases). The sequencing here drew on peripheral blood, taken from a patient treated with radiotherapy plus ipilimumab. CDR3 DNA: TGTGCCAGCAGCCCCCTATTCGGTCAGGGCTACTACAATGAGCAGTTCTTC. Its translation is CASSPLFGQGYYNEQFF.